These 19 T cell receptor beta chains originate from one sample sequenced in a study of monozygotic twins with inflammatory bowel disease. TCRdb re-called the 5' RACE reads and catalogs CDR3 proteins one per entry, DNA excluded. There are 300,000 to 400,000 distinct CDR3 sequences in the sample, with roughly 2% held by the top ten. Sample: blood. These receptors all stem from a human donor with ulcerative colitis or Crohn's disease, or a healthy co-twin of an affected twin (not recorded which).

This chain joins TRBV5-1 and TRBJ2-3; no DNA is available, so the TRBD1 call from TCRdb remains unchecked. Germline CDR1 and CDR2: SGHRS and YFSETQ. CDR3 length: 15 residues. Here the CDR3 reads CASSFGQGVGDTQYF.

The chain links TRBV6-5 to TRBJ1-1. Germline values: CDR1 MNHEY, CDR2 SVGAGI. CDR3 length: 14 amino acids. CDR3 protein: CASSYSRSNTEAFF.

The CDR3 loop reads CASSLGDNIQYF. The chain uses TRBV7-9 and TRBJ2-4. The CDR3 has 12 amino acids. Looked up from germline, CDR1 is SEHNR and CDR2 is FQNEAQ (reference sequence).

The chain joins TRBV18 to TRBJ1-6; TCRdb gives TRBD1 as the D gene, but with no DNA this cannot be confirmed. The germline CDR1 and CDR2 sequences are KGHSH and LQKENI. The CDR3 totals 15 residues. CDR3 protein: CASSSGTEINSPLHF.

V is TRBV5-6 and J is TRBJ2-7. CDR3 size: 14 residues. Germline V lookup: CDR1 SGHDT, CDR2 YYEEEE. This CDR3 is CASSLSRRRYEQYF.

The chain employs TRBV7-9 and TRBJ2-3; lacking DNA, the TRBD2 call made by TCRdb goes unchecked. This CDR3 is built from 17 residues. Germline V gene sequence: CDR1 SEHNR, CDR2 FQNEAQ (reference sequence). The CDR3 sequence: CASSLGWLAGREDTQYF.

The rearrangement uses TRBV4-1 and TRBJ1-1; the TCRdb D gene call, TRBD1, has no DNA to confirm it. The length of the CDR3 is 14 residues. CDR1 MGHRA and CDR2 YSYEKL come from the germline V gene. The CDR3 reads CASSQEGGNTEAFF.

This chain links TRBV5-1 with TRBJ2-7; there is no DNA to check the TCRdb D call of TRBD2. This CDR3 comprises 15 residues. The germline CDR1 and CDR2 sequences are SGHRS and YFSETQ. CDR3 loop: CASSSLPGGPYEQYF.

The J gene is TRBJ1-2, the V gene TRBV5-1; TCRdb names TRBD1, which stays unverified in the absence of DNA. The CDR3 runs 15 residues. CDR1 SGHRS and CDR2 YFSETQ come from the germline V gene. The CDR3 region is CASSFAGQGGDGYTF. The full variable domain, its missing parts supplied by reference TRBV5-1 and TRBJ1-2, is KAGVTQTPRYLIKTRGQQVTLSCSPISGHRSVSWYQQTPGQGLQFLFEYFSETQRNKGNFPGRFSGRQFSNSRSEMNVSTLELGDSALYLCASSFAGQGGDGYTFGSGTRLTVV.

CDR3 amino acids: CASSPLLSGANVLTF. V gene TRBV18 combines with J gene TRBJ2-6. The CDR3 has 15 amino acids. The V gene's germline CDR1 is KGHSH and CDR2 LQKENI.

The chain recombines TRBV5-1 with TRBJ2-2; the D gene TCRdb calls, TRBD2, cannot be checked with no DNA. The germline V gene has CDR1 SGHRS and CDR2 YFSETQ. This CDR3 region has 16 residues. The CDR3 reads CASSLRLAGEHGELFF. Complete variable domain (other parts from reference TRBV5-1 and TRBJ2-2): KAGVTQTPRYLIKTRGQQVTLSCSPISGHRSVSWYQQTPGQGLQFLFEYFSETQRNKGNFPGRFSGRQFSNSRSEMNVSTLELGDSALYLCASSLRLAGEHGELFFGEGSRLTVL.

V usage is TRBV5-1 and J usage is TRBJ2-3. Germline V gene sequence: CDR1 SGHRS, CDR2 YFSETQ. CDR3 length equals 14 residues. CDR3 protein: CASSFRSRTDTQYF.

The V and J genes are TRBV5-1 and TRBJ2-6; the TCRdb D gene call, TRBD1, has no DNA to confirm it. Germline-derived CDR1 and CDR2 are SGHRS and YFSETQ. The CDR3 totals 16 residues. The CDR3 sequence: CASRPGTGTGANVLTF.

CDR3 sequence reads: CASNPGRGPYTDTQYF. This chain joins TRBV12-3 or TRBV12-4 and TRBJ2-3; absent DNA, TCRdb's TRBD1 call cannot be checked. The CDR3 extends over 16 amino acids.

The rearrangement links TRBV6-1 to TRBJ2-5; as DNA is missing, the TRBD2 call by TCRdb cannot be tested. CDR3 size: 14 residues. Per the germline V gene, CDR1 is MNHNS and CDR2 is SASEGT. This chain's CDR3 is CASSPLTREETQYF.

The rearrangement uses TRBV7-9 and TRBJ2-7; TCRdb selects TRBD2, and the lack of DNA leaves this call unchecked. Germline CDR1 and CDR2: SEHNR and FQNEAQ (reference sequence). The CDR3 is made up of 14 amino acids. This CDR3 is CASSLASVEIEQYF. Looking up the rest from reference TRBV7-9 and TRBJ2-7 gives the full variable domain: DTGVSQNPRHKITKRGQNVTFRCDPISEHNRLYWYRQTLGQGPEFLTYFQNEAQLEKSRLLSDRFSAERPKGSFSTLEIQRTEQGDSAMYLCASSLASVEIEQYFGPGTRLTVT.

J is TRBJ1-5 and V is TRBV6-5. Germline CDR1 MNHEY, CDR2 SVGAGI. The CDR3 covers 13 residues. The CDR3 here is CASSRDRNQPQHF.

The chain has TRBV7-2 and TRBJ1-2; the TCRdb call, TRBD1, lacks DNA for checking. The CDR3 sequence is 13 residues long. Germline CDR1 is SGHTA and CDR2 is FQGNSA. This CDR3 reads CASSPEGRYGYTF. Full variable domain (rest looked up from reference TRBV7-2 and TRBJ1-2): GAGVSQSPSNKVTEKGKDVELRCDPISGHTALYWYRQSLGQGLEFLIYFQGNSAPDKSGLPSDRFSAERTGGSVSTLTIQRTQQEDSAVYLCASSPEGRYGYTFGSGTRLTVV.

The rearrangement uses TRBV4-3 and TRBJ2-3; checking the TCRdb D call of TRBD1 is not possible without DNA. This CDR3 has 19 amino acids. Germline lookup yields CDR1 LGHNA and CDR2 YSLEER. Here the CDR3 reads CASSQEWRGQSPYTDTQYF.